This TCR beta chain was captured by sequencing in a study of cytomegalovirus exposure and HLA in healthy donors (dated 2017 in TCRdb). For context, the study as a whole: According to an earlier analysis of 550 to 750 of the donors, about 179 million T cells yielded 95 million to 140 million unique TCR beta sequences and about 300 Gb of sequence data. Both class I and class II loci were covered by HLA typing, at four-digit resolution. Across around 400 genotyped donors of the cohort, an average of roughly 250,000 unique TCR beta nucleotide sequences per donor were sequenced, and around 19% of those sequences were non-productive. An earlier analysis of 587 of the donors used high-throughput TCR beta sequencing to judge whether each TCR beta V gene segment behaved as functional or pseudogenic. The study used immunosequencing to profile the T cell repertoires of approximately 630 subjects and linked those repertoires to cytomegalovirus serostatus. Typing coverage varied by locus: about 620-640 donors for A, B, C, DRB1 and DQB1; around 560 for DQA1; nearly 610 for DPA1; 400 to 480 for DPB1. The study aimed to test whether cataloging public T cell receptors could reveal signatures of past pathogen exposure. To study patterns of TCR occurrence, a later analysis re-analyzed previously published TCR beta repertoires from 666 donors and added high-resolution HLA genotyping. In addition to the first cohort of approximately 650 subjects, a separate validation cohort of 120 different subjects was used. All discovery cohort repertoires had been generated using a single sequencing platform. In a later genetic analysis, genome-wide SNP genotypes for about 65% of the roughly 670 donors were used, and that subset was treated as a discovery cohort. The later analysis used no new phenotypic data to find candidate immune exposures, relying instead on TCR beta sequences and their occurrence across donors. An early release covering roughly 600 HLA-typed donors comprised approximately 290 gigabases of sequencing data and around 86 million unique TCR sequences. Donor age, sex, ethnicity and CMV serostatus were compiled alongside the repertoire data. Roughly five DR-DQ haplotypes were handled as single units for association and clustering, since linkage in the cohort was strong. High-throughput TCR immunosequencing, statistical association of individual TCRs with disease status, and machine learning were combined to predict cytomegalovirus infection status. Among the roughly 400 genotyped donors, around 81% belonged to the genetic ancestry cluster associated with self-reported Caucasian donors.

As for this clone: The target of this receptor is not known. Nothing much larger sits one base from this clone, and base qualities are not available.

Library generation was performed with the immunoSEQ multiplex PCR assay. For the multiplex PCR, a mixture combining 60 forward primers for TCR Vbeta segments and 13 reverse primers for TCR Jbeta segments was used. Amplification of the CDR3 region of rearranged TCR beta genes was performed with a multiplex PCR assay on genomic DNA. The amplified TCR beta libraries were sequenced on the Illumina HiSeq System as 87-base-pair reads. The authors' pipeline ran thus. In a later analysis, 77 million or so unique TCR beta chains were counted across the 650 to 700 repertoires, and approximately 9.9 million of these chains were shared by at least two donors. A nearest-neighbor algorithm error-corrected the raw reads and collapsed the reads into unique sequences, merging closely related sequences to remove PCR and sequencing errors. Alignment of CDR3 sequences to IMGT reference sequences was used to assign V, D and J gene segments. For a sequence to be retained, a match of at least six nucleotides to both a V gene segment and a J gene segment was required. A rearrangement was called productive if the CDR3 had no stop codons and remained in frame with V and J, and every other rearrangement was called non-productive. Following IMGT convention, CDR3 was defined as the stretch from the second conserved V-encoded cysteine up to the conserved J-encoded phenylalanine. The earlier analysis of about 570 of the donors excluded any sequence lacking an unambiguous match to a single V gene segment. In an earlier analysis of a few hundred of the donors, V segments were called functional above 56.7% productive rearrangements and were called segregating when the between-donor standard deviation exceeded 5%. To diagnose cytomegalovirus status from the catalog of TCR beta chain sequences, a statistical classification framework was built. V and J gene assignment, in a later analysis, came from comparing TCR nucleotide sequences with IMGT/GENE-DB human TR gene sequences. In a later analysis, CDR3 sequences and most-parsimonious VDJ recombination scenarios were assigned using the TCRdist pipeline. In a later analysis, each TCR beta chain was defined by its CDR3 amino acid sequence together with its V-gene family, and reads lacking a unique V-gene family were excluded. To address suspected cross-contamination and a sequencing artifact, a later analysis removed approximately 590 highly shared, low-generation-probability nucleotide sequences. For each public chain, a later analysis derived a clonal expansion index from normalized ranks of inferred template counts within each repertoire. In a later analysis, generation probabilities were computed with a VDJ recombination model fitted to out-of-frame rearrangements, and the resulting probabilities were checked against IGoR. A later analysis scored TCR-TCR, TCR-HLA and TCR-CMV co-occurrence with hypergeometric tests, applying a repertoire-size bias correction to TCR pairs. In a later analysis, false discovery rates were estimated by permuting HLA or CMV assignments 20 times. In a later analysis, co-occurring TCRs were grouped using DBSCAN, and TCRdist sequence similarity was added for clustering within HLA-allele-positive subsets. Repertoires with fewer than 30,000 or more than 120,000 public chains, plus five repertoires with anomalous nucleotide sharing, were excluded from co-occurrence clustering. The immuneACCESS repertoire file appears here via TCRdb, limited to in-frame rearrangements. These files lack a portion of the clones; in checked studies, under half of the deficit traces to unresolved V genes, and the cause of the others is not known. From that table come the V and J calls and clone size; the DNA was used to work out D and trimming. For this sample there are 120,000 or so clones; about three quarters appear just once. Of the sample, 0.95% to 1.5% is held by the ten largest clones.

The cohort consisted of hundreds of healthy bone marrow donors. Cohort members were all nominally healthy when sampled, although unrecorded immune exposures were likely present. The donor was CMV seronegative and belonged to the group of 352 seronegative cohort members. A peripheral blood sample was provided by each donor, and peripheral blood mononuclear cells were used for TCR beta sequencing. Genomic DNA extraction from the blood cell samples was performed with the Qiagen DNeasy Blood Extraction Kit. CDR1 MNHEY and CDR2 SVGAGI are derived from the germline V gene. Here V drops 5 bases and J drops 6 bases, and the junction holds 5 bases not matched to any gene. The CDR3 sequence holds 14 residues, the cysteine and phenylalanine included. The sequence is cut down to CDR3 DNA, 42 bases in frame from base 1. Study-wide conclusions, independent of this receptor: According to a later analysis, parvovirus B19, influenza, CMV and Epstein-Barr virus appeared linked to several top co-occurrence clusters. A later analysis found that HLA-associated TCR beta chains were more clonally expanded and had lower generation probabilities than equally common non-associated chains. Assigning TCR associations to individual alleles was difficult when HLA alleles, especially DR and DQ, strongly co-occurred. A group of highly shared sequence variants was considered likely to be a technical artifact of the sequencing pipeline. A few of the identified cytomegalovirus-associated TCR beta chains were confirmed in vitro to be specific for cytomegalovirus antigens. According to a later genetic analysis, donors in an Asian-associated ancestry cluster had fewer N-insertions in productive TCRs than the approximately 610-donor mean. A further reported finding was that TCR beta sequences accurately predicted the HLA-A and HLA-B alleles for most subjects in the first cohort. The presence/absence analyses assumed that sequencing depth was roughly uniform across donors, and that assumption may not be true. The authors suggested that the approach could potentially be extended to other disease states and immunological phenotypes. According to a later analysis, TCR association rates differed among HLA loci, with DRB1 alleles showing the most associated TCRs and HLA-C alleles showing the fewest. While some public TCRs were present in many individuals, most TCR sequences turned up only very rarely across donors. V-gene and J-gene trimming of TCR beta chains was associated with a missense DCLRE1C variant in a later genetic analysis, and the association was replicated in an independent cohort. A total of about 180 TCR beta chains were listed by the study as associated with cytomegalovirus. Some IMGT-functional V segments, including TRBV6-2 and TRBV6-3, could not be distinguished by the 87-base-pair reads and were therefore excluded. Correlated functional status among segregating V segments might be attributable to linkage disequilibrium, but an unknown experimental factor could not be ruled out. The earlier analysis of about 600 of the donors excluded fewer than 20 rarely observed V segments, including chromosome 9 orphons, because counts were too low. CMV serostatus was the only immune exposure information available for the cohort. HLA typing was unavailable for some donors at each locus, so association tests used only the typed subset. An earlier analysis of around 600 of the donors showed that most TCR beta V segments appeared in productive rearrangements either about 90% or about 30% of the time, which broadly matched IMGT annotations. In a later analysis, most CMV-associated TCR beta chains were found to appear HLA-restricted, with HLA associations seemingly driven largely by CMV exposure. The classifier was reported to diagnose cytomegalovirus status with high specificity and sensitivity in both the original cohort and the validation cohort. This cohort had only TCR beta chains sequenced, and the lack of alpha or paired-chain data limited which features could be detected. A later analysis associated approximately 17,000 TCR beta sequences with specific HLA alleles at a false discovery rate of 0.05.

The V and J genes are TRBV6-5 and TRBJ2-2, with 8 bases matching TRBD2. The sequenced sample was PBMCs. This clonotype was sampled from a female donor in good health and CMV-seronegative. The CDR3 protein sequence reads: CASSPGTRAGELFF. The nucleotide sequence reads TGTGCCAGCAGTCCCGGGACTAGGGCCGGGGAGCTGTTTTTT.